The clone carrying this T cell receptor beta chain appeared a single time. These data belong to a study of control samples from healthy donors and cancer patients. The CDR3 spans 16 residues. V lost 7 bases and J lost 2, with 20 bases in between. From germline, CDR1 is LNHDA and CDR2 SQIVND (reference sequence). Assay used: immunoSEQ multiplex PCR; TCRdb lists only in-frame clones, some missing. The sample includes around 230,000 clones, around 94% seen only once; the top ten take approximately 1.5%. The clonotype originates from a man aged 50-59 years in good health. The chain links TRBV19 to TRBJ1-2, with D possibly TRBD1 on 6 matching bases. Sequenced: blood. CDR3 sequence reads: CASKTVLRGRNYGYTF. The CDR3 nucleotides are TGTGCCAGTAAGACCGTACTTCGGGGGCGCAACTATGGCTACACCTTC.